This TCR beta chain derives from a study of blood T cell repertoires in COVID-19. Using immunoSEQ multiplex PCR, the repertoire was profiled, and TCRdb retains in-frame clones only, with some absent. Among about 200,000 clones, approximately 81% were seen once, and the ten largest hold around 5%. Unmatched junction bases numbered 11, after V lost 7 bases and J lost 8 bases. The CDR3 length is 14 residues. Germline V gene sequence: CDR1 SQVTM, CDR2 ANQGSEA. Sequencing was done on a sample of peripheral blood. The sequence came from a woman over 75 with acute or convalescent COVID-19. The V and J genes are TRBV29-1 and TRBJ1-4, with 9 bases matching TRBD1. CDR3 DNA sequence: TGCAGCGCAAAAATCGGGACAGGGAGGGAAAAACTGTTTTTT. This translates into CSAKIGTGREKLFF. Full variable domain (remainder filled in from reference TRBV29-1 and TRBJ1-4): SAVISQKPSRDICQRGTSLTIQCQVDSQVTMMFWYRQQPGQSLTLIATANQGSEATYESGFVIDKFPISRPNLTFSTLTVSNMSPEDSSIYLCSAKIGTGREKLFFGSGTQLSVL.